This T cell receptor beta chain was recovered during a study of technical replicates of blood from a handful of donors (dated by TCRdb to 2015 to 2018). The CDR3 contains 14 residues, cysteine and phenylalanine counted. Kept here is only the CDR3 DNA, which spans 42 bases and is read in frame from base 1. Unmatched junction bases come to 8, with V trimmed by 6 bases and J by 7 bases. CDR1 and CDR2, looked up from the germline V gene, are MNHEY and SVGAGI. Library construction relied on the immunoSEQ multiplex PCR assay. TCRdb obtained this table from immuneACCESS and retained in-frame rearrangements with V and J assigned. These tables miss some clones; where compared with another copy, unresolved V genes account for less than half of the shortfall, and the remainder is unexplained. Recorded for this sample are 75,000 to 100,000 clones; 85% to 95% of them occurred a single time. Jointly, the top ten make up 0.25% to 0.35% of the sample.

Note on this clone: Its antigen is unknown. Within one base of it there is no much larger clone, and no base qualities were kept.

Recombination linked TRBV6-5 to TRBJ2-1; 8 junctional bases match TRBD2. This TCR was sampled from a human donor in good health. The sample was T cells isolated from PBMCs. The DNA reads TGTGCCAGCAGCGGGGGGGCTACGGGGAATGAGCAGTTCTTC. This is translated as CASSGGATGNEQFF.